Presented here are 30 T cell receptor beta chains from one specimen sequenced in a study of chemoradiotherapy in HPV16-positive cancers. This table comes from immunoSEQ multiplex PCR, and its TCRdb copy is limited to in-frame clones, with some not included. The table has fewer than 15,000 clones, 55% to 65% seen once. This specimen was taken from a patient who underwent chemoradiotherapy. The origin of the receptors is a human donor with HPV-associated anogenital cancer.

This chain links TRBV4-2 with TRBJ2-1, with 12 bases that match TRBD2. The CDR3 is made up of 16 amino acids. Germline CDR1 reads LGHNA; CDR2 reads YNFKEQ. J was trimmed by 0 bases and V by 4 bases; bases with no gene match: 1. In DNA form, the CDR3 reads TGTGCCAGCAGCCCGACTAGCGGGGGCTCCTACAATGAGCAGTTCTTC. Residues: CASSPTSGGSYNEQFF.

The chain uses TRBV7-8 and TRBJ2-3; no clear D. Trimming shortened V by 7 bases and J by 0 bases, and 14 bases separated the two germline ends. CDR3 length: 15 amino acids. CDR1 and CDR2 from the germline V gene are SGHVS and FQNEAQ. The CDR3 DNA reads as TGTGCCAGCAACGATAGACGGCGAAGCACAGATACGCAGTATTTT. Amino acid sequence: CASNDRRRSTDTQYF.

DNA of the CDR3: TGTGCCAGCAGTTACCTAGGGAGGGACACTGAAGCTTTCTTT. Its protein product is CASSYLGRDTEAFF. The chain employs TRBV6-5 and TRBJ1-1; D gene ambiguous. Germline assignment: CDR1 MNHEY and CDR2 SVGAGI. Between the trimmed V and J ends, which lost 2 bases and 3 bases, there was a span of 10 bases. The CDR3 is 14 amino acids.

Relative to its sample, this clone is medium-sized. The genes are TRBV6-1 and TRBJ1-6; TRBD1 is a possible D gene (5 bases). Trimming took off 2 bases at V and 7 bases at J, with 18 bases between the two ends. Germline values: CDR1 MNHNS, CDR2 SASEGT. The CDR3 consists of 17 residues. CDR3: CASSEMPGLQDNSPLHF. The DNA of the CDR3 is TGTGCCAGCAGTGAAATGCCGGGCCTACAGGACAATTCACCCCTCCACTTT.

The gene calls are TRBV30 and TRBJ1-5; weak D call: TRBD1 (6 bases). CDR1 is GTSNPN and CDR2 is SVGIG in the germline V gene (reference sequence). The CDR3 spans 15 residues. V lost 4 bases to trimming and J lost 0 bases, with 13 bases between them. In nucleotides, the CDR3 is TGTGCCTGGACCCTCCCAGGGGATAGCAATCAGCCCCAGCATTTT. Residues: CAWTLPGDSNQPQHF.

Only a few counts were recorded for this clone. This CDR3 is CASSSGTANNQPQHF. The DNA for the CDR3 is TGTGCCAGCAGTTCCGGGACGGCGAACAATCAGCCCCAGCATTTT. The V gene is TRBV27, the J gene TRBJ1-5, with a tentative D call TRBD1 (5 bases). Trimming removed 4 bases at V and 3 bases at J, with 13 bases between. This CDR3 region has 15 residues. Looked up from germline, CDR1 is MNHEY and CDR2 is SMNVEV (reference sequence).

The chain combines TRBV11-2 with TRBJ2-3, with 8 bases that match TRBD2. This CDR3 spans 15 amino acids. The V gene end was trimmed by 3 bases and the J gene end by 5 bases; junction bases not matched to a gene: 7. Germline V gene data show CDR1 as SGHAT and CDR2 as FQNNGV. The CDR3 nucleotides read TGTGCCAGCAGCTTCGGGGGGGCAAGGGTAGATACGCAGTATTTT. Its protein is CASSFGGARVDTQYF.

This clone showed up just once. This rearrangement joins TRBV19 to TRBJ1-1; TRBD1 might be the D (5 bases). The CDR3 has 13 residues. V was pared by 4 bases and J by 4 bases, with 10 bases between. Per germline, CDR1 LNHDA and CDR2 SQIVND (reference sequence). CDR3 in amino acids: CASSSSGGTEAFF. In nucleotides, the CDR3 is TGTGCCAGTAGTAGTTCCGGGGGCACTGAAGCTTTCTTT. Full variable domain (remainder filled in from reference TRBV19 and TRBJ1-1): DGGITQSPKYLFRKEGQNVTLSCEQNLNHDAMYWYRQDPGQGLRLIYYSQIVNDFQKGDIAEGYSVSREKKESFPLTVTSAQKNPTAFYLCASSSSGGTEAFFGQGTRLTVV.

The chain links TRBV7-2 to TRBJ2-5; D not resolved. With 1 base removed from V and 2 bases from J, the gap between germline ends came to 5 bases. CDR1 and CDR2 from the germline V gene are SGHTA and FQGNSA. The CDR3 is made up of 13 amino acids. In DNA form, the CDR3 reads TGTGCCAGCAGCTTAGAAGGGCAAGAGACCCAGTACTTC. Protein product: CASSLEGQETQYF. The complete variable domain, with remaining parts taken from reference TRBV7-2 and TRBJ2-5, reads GAGVSQSPSNKVTEKGKDVELRCDPISGHTALYWYRQSLGQGLEFLIYFQGNSAPDKSGLPSDRFSAERTGGSVSTLTIQRTQQEDSAVYLCASSLEGQETQYFGPGTRLLVL.

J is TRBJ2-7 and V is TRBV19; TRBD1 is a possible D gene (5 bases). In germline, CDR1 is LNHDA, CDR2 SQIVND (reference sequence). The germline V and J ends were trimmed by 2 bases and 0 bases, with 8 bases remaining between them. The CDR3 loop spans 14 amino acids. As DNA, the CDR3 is TGTGCCAGTAGTATATCTCAGGGCTCCTACGAGCAGTACTTC. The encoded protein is CASSISQGSYEQYF.

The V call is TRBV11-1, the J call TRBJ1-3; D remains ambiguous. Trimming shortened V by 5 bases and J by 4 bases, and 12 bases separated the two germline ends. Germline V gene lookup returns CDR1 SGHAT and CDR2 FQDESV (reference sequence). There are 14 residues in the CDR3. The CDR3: CASSRGVRGNTIYF. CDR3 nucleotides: TGTGCCAGCAGCCGCGGAGTAAGAGGAAACACCATATATTTT.

The CDR3 DNA is TGTGCCAGCTCACCTCGTCCCGGAGGGTTAGGTAGGGACGAGCAGTACTTC. It specifies CASSPRPGGLGRDEQYF. This rearrangement joins TRBV18 to TRBJ2-7, with a possible D match to TRBD2 (6 bases). Germline assignment: CDR1 KGHSH and CDR2 LQKENI. Trimming shortened V by 3 bases and J by 5 bases, and 23 bases separated the two germline ends. The length of the CDR3 is 17 residues. Filled out from reference TRBV18 and TRBJ2-7, the complete variable domain reads NAGVMQNPRHLVRRRGQEARLRCSPMKGHSHVYWYRQLPEEGLKFMVYLQKENIIDESGMPKERFSAEFPKEGPSILRIQQVVRGDSAAYFCASSPRPGGLGRDEQYFGPGTRLTVT.

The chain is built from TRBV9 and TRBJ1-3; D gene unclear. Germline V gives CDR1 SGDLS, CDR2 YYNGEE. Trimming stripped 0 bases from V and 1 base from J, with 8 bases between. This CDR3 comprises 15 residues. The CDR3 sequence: CASSVAGQSGNTIYF. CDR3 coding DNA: TGTGCCAGCAGCGTAGCTGGGCAGTCTGGAAACACCATATATTTT.

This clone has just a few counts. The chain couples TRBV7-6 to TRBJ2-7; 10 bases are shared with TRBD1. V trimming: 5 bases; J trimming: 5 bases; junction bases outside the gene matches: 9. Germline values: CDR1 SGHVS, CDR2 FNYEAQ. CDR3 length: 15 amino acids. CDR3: CASSAVGGQGNEQYF. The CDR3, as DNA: TGTGCCAGCAGCGCGGTCGGGGGACAGGGGAACGAGCAGTACTTC.

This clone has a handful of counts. The CDR3 here is CASSGEGNEQFF. The CDR3 nucleotides are TGTGCCAGCAGCGGAGAGGGTAATGAGCAGTTCTTC. The rearrangement links TRBV14 to TRBJ2-1, with TRBD2 as a possible D gene (5 bases). V gave up 5 bases and J gave up 7 bases, with 9 bases separating them. Looked up from germline, CDR1 is SGHDN and CDR2 is FVKESK. This CDR3 has 12 amino acids.

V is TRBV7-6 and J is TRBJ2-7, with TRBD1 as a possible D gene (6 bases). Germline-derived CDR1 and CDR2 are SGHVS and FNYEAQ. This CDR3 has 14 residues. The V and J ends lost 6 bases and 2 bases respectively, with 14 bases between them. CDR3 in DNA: TGTGCCAGCAGTCAGGGGTTCGGAACCTACGAGCAGTACTTC. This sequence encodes CASSQGFGTYEQYF.

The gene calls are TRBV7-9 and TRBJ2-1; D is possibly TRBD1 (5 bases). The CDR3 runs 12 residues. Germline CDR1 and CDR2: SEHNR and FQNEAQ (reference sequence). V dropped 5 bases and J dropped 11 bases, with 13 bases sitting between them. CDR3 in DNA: TGTGCCAGCAGCGCCCAGACAGTGCAGCAGTTCTTC. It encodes CASSAQTVQQFF.

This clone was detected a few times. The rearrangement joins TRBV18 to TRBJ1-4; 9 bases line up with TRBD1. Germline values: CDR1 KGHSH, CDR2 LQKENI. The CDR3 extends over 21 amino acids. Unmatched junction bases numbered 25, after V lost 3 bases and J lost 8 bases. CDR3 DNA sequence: TGTGCCAGCTCACCGGTCCCCCTGTGGACAGGGGCCTATTCCGGGGGAGAAAAACTGTTTTTT. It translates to CASSPVPLWTGAYSGGEKLFF.

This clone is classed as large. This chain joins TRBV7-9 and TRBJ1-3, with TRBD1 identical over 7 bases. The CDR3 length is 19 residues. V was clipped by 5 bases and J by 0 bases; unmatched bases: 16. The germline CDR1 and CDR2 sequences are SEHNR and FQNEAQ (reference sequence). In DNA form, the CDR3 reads TGTGCCAGCAGCCCATTAGGGGGTCCGGGGACAGACTCTGGAAACACCATATATTTT. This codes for CASSPLGGPGTDSGNTIYF. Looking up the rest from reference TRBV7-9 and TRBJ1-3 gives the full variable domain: DTGVSQNPRHKITKRGQNVTFRCDPISEHNRLYWYRQTLGQGPEFLTYFQNEAQLEKSRLLSDRFSAERPKGSFSTLEIQRTEQGDSAMYLCASSPLGGPGTDSGNTIYFGEGSWLTVV.

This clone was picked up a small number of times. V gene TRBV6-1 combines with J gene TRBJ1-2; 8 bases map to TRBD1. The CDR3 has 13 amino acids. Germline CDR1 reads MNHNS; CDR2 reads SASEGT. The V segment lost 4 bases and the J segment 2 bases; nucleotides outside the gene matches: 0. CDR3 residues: CASSGTGNYGYTF. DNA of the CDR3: TGTGCCAGCAGTGGGACAGGGAACTATGGCTACACCTTC.

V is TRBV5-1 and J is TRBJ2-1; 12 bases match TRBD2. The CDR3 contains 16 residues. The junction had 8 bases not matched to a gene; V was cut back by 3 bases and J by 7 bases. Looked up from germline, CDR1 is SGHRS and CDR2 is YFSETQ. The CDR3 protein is CASSSNPSGGGNEQFF. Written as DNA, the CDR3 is TGCGCCAGCAGCTCAAACCCTAGCGGGGGGGGAAATGAGCAGTTCTTC.

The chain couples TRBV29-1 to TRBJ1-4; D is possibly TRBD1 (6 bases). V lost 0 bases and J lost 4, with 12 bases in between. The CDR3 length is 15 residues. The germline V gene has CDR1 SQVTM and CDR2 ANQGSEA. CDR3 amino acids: CSVEEWDTDNEKLFF. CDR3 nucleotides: TGCAGCGTTGAAGAATGGGACACCGATAATGAAAAACTGTTTTTT.

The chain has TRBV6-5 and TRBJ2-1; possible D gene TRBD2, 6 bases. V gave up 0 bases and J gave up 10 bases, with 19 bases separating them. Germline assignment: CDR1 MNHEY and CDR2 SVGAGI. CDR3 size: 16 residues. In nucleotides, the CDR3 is TGTGCCAGCAGTTACTCCGACGGGGGACGAGCTAGAGAGCAGTTCTTC. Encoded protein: CASSYSDGGRAREQFF.

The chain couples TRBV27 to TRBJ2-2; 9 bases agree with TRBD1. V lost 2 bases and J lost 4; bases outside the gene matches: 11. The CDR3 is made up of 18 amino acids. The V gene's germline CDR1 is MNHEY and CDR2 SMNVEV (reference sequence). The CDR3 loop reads CASSLRITTGGITGELFF. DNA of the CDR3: TGTGCCAGCAGTTTACGGATAACTACAGGGGGCATCACCGGGGAGCTGTTTTTT.

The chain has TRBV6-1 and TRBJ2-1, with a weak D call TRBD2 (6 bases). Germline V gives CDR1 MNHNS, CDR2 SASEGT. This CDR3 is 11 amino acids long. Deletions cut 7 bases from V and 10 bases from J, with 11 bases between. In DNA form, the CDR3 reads TGTGCCAGCATACTAGCAGGGGAGCAGTTCTTC. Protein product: CASILAGEQFF.

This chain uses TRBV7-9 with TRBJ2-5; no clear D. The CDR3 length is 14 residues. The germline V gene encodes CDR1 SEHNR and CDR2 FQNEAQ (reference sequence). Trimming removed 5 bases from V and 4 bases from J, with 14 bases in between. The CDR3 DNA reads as TGTGCCAGCAGCCAAGAGACCTCACGAGAGACCCAGTACTTC. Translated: CASSQETSRETQYF.

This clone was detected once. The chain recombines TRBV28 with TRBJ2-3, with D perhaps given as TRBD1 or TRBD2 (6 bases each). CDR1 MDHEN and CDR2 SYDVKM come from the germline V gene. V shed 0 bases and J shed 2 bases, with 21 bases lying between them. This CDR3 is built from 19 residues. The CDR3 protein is CASSLWRGVTGAITDTQYF. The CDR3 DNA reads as TGTGCCAGCAGTTTATGGAGGGGCGTAACGGGGGCCATCACAGATACGCAGTATTTT.

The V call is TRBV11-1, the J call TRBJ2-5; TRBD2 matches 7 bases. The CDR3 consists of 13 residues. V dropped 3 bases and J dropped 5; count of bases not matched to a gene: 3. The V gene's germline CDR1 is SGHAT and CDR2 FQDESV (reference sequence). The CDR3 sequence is CASSFLAVETQYF. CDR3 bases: TGTGCCAGCAGCTTTCTAGCGGTCGAGACCCAGTACTTC.

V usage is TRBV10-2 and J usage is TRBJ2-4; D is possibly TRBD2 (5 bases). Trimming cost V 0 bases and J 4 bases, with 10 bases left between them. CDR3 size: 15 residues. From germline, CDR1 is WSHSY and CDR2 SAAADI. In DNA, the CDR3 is TGCGCCAGCAGTGAGTCCCTTTCGGGGAAAAACATTCAGTACTTC. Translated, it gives CASSESLSGKNIQYF.

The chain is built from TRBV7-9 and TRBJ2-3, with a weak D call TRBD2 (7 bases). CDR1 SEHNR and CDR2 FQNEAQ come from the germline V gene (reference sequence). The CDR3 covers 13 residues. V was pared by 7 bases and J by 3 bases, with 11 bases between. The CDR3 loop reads CASKGGNTDTQYF. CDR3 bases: TGTGCCAGCAAGGGGGGGAATACAGATACGCAGTATTTT.